These 21 T cell receptor beta chains were sequenced from one sample in a study of T cells in Graves' hyperthyroidism and ophthalmopathy. TCR beta CDR3 region amplification was performed from RNA transcripts. An initial round of RT-PCR targeting the TCR CDR3 relied on the HTBI primer set. TCRdb itself ran the multiplex PCR reads through MiXCR, one entry per CDR3 protein. The sample has hundreds of thousands of distinct CDR3 sequences, 35% to 45% seen once; the top ten hold approximately 8.7%. Sequencing used blood. The receptor set was obtained from a man between 18 and 29 years old with Graves' hyperthyroidism.

On this clonotype: A much larger clonotype is one base distant, so this may be a read error. Given the absence of the conserved phenylalanine or tryptophan at the CDR3 end, a read error is likely. The chain has TRBV14 and TRBJ1-1, with TRBD1 matching over 7 bases. The V gene end was trimmed by 6 bases and the J gene end by 8 bases; junction bases not matched to a gene: 12. The CDR3 runs 14 residues. Germline CDR1 reads SGHDN; CDR2 reads FVKESK. The CDR3 nucleotides read TGTGCCAGCAGTCCGATCACAGGGGATTGGGAAGCTTTCTGT. Translated, it gives CASSPITGDWEAFC.

The V and J genes are TRBV7-2 and TRBJ2-7; 7 bases are shared with TRBD1. V shed 5 bases, J shed 4 bases, and the junction held 11 bases outside the gene matches. Germline lookup yields CDR1 SGHTA and CDR2 FQGNSA. The CDR3 totals 15 residues. CDR3 in amino acids: CASSQEWDSQYEQYF. CDR3 nucleotide sequence: TGTGCCAGCAGCCAAGAATGGGACAGTCAGTACGAGCAGTACTTC.

The chain joins TRBV5-1 to TRBJ1-1, with 9 nucleotides matching TRBD1. Germline CDR1 is SGHRS and CDR2 is YFSETQ. The CDR3 covers 16 residues. The J segment lost 4 bases and the V segment lost 0 bases, leaving 7 bases of the junction unmatched. The CDR3 sequence: CASSLEDRGRGTEAFF. In DNA, the CDR3 is TGCGCCAGCAGCTTGGAGGACAGGGGCCGCGGCACTGAAGCTTTCTTT.

The chain uses TRBV7-9 and TRBJ1-2; no firm D call. Germline V gene sequence: CDR1 SEHNR, CDR2 FQNEAQ (reference sequence). Trimming stripped 1 base from V and 5 bases from J, with 20 bases between. The CDR3 has 17 amino acids. The CDR3 region has the DNA TGTGCCAGCAGCTTAGTCGGGCAAGCCCATCAAGGGTATGGCTACACCTTC. Amino acid sequence: CASSLVGQAHQGYGYTF.

V usage is TRBV4-1 and J usage is TRBJ2-2; D gene ambiguous. This CDR3 is 14 amino acids long. The V and J ends lost 3 bases and 5 bases respectively, with 10 bases between them. CDR1 and CDR2 (germline): MGHRA, YSYEKL. CDR3 bases: TGCGCCAGCAGCCATACCCGTCAAACCGGGGAGCTGTTTTTT. This encodes CASSHTRQTGELFF.

The chain joins TRBV9 to TRBJ2-5; 9 nucleotides align to TRBD2. V lost 3 bases to trimming and J lost 3 bases; unmatched junction nucleotides: 3. Germline V CDR1 and CDR2: SGDLS, YYNGEE. The CDR3 runs to 14 residues. DNA of the CDR3: TGTGCCAGCAGCGCTAGCGGGGTTGAAGAGACCCAGTACTTC. This encodes CASSASGVEETQYF.

This clonotype was seen ten or more times. A much larger clonotype is one base distant, so this may be a read error. CDR3 region: CSARQVNQPQHF. The CDR3 DNA is TGCAGTGCTAGACAGGTCAATCAGCCCCAGCATTTT. The chain links TRBV20-1 to TRBJ1-5; D is unresolved. Germline CDR1 DFQATT, CDR2 SNEGSKA (reference sequence). CDR3 size: 12 residues. V gave up 2 bases and J gave up 3 bases, with 5 bases separating them.

The chain uses TRBV7-3 and TRBJ2-2; D is ambiguous. The germline V and J ends were trimmed by 6 bases and 5 bases, with 13 bases remaining between them. The CDR3 runs to 14 residues. Germline loops: CDR1 SGHTA, CDR2 FQGTGA. The CDR3 DNA follows: TGTGCCAGCAGTGCCCTGACACCTACCGGGGAGCTGTTTTTT. Translated, it gives CASSALTPTGELFF.

The sample holds a few counts of this clonotype. The chain combines TRBV7-2 with TRBJ2-5; D is possibly TRBD1 or TRBD2 (5 bases each). Germline V gene sequence: CDR1 SGHTA, CDR2 FQGNSA. Trimming took 5 bases from V and 6 from J, leaving 16 bases between them. The CDR3 sequence is 14 residues long. As DNA, the CDR3 is TGTGCCAGCAGCCCCCGGGACCCGCCAAAGACCCAGTACTTC. This gives the protein CASSPRDPPKTQYF.

This chain links TRBV5-4 with TRBJ2-7, with 8 positions matching TRBD2. The germline V gene has CDR1 SGHNT and CDR2 YYREEE (reference sequence). The V segment lost 3 bases and the J segment 6 bases; nucleotides outside the gene matches: 14. The CDR3 is 16 residues long. In DNA form, the CDR3 reads TGTGCCAGCAGCTCCGACGTCCAGCGGGAGAAGGGCGAGCAGTACTTC. Translation: CASSSDVQREKGEQYF.

The rearrangement links TRBV24-1 to TRBJ1-4, with TRBD1 as a possible D gene (6 bases). This CDR3 comprises 12 residues. The ends were cut back, 3 bases at V and 13 bases at J, with 11 bases in the middle. Germline CDR1 is KGHDR and CDR2 is SFDVKD. The CDR3 region has the DNA TGTGCCACCAGTGATCCACAGGGAGGACTGTTTTTT. It encodes CATSDPQGGLFF.

V is TRBV5-1 and J is TRBJ2-7; D gene ambiguous. CDR1 is SGHRS, CDR2 YFSETQ, per germline. CDR3 length: 15 residues. V lost 0 bases to trimming and J lost 2 bases, with 12 bases between them. CDR3 sequence reads: CASSLGPPDTYEQYF. DNA of the CDR3: TGCGCCAGCAGCTTGGGGCCACCAGATACCTACGAGCAGTACTTC.

This clonotype occurred a few times. The chain uses TRBV7-8 and TRBJ1-1; D uncertain. The CDR3 length is 16 residues. The V gene lost 8 bases and the J gene lost 0 bases, with 19 bases spanning the gap. The germline V gene has CDR1 SGHVS and CDR2 FQNEAQ. In DNA form, the CDR3 reads TGTGCCAGCTTCTTGCGCGGCCGTATCGTGAACACTGAAGCTTTCTTT. This sequence encodes CASFLRGRIVNTEAFF. The complete variable domain, with remaining parts taken from reference TRBV7-8 and TRBJ1-1, reads GAGVSQSPRYKVAKRGQDVALRCDPISGHVSLFWYQQALGQGPEFLTYFQNEAQLDKSGLPSDRFFAERPEGSVSTLKIQRTQQEDSAVYLCASFLRGRIVNTEAFFGQGTRLTVV.

This clonotype was observed at least ten times. The chain recombines TRBV29-1 with TRBJ1-2; D is possibly TRBD1 (6 bases). The ends were cut back, 4 bases at V and 8 bases at J, with 14 bases in the middle. CDR1 is SQVTM, CDR2 ANQGSEA, per germline. CDR3 length: 12 residues. The CDR3 region has the DNA TGCAGCGTTGCCGGGACACCTCCGGGCTACACCTTC. It translates to CSVAGTPPGYTF.

This chain links TRBV24-1 with TRBJ1-2; D not certain. The V and J ends lost 12 bases and 4 bases respectively, with 2 bases between them. This CDR3 has 8 residues. Germline V gene lookup returns CDR1 KGHDR and CDR2 SFDVKD. CDR3 in amino acids: CAAYGYTF. CDR3 nucleotide sequence: TGTGCCGCCTATGGCTACACCTTC.

This clonotype has just a few counts. The chain combines TRBV19 with TRBJ2-7; 10 nucleotides line up with TRBD2. This CDR3 is 13 amino acids long. With 10 bases clipped from V and 3 bases from J, the junction kept 6 bases outside the gene matches. From germline, CDR1 is LNHDA and CDR2 SQIVND (reference sequence). CDR3 loop: CATRLAGDYEQYF. The CDR3 coding sequence is TGTGCCACCCGACTAGCGGGCGACTACGAGCAGTACTTC.

The V and J genes are TRBV9 and TRBJ2-5, with TRBD1 matching 7 bases. V gave up 4 bases and J gave up 5 bases; unmatched junction bases: 11. The germline gives CDR1 SGDLS, CDR2 YYNGEE. CDR3 size: 15 residues. The CDR3 protein is CASSQTGSEWETQYF. The CDR3 DNA follows: TGTGCCAGCAGCCAGACAGGGAGTGAGTGGGAGACCCAGTACTTC. Full variable domain (outside the CDR3, taken from reference TRBV9 and TRBJ2-5): DSGVTQTPKHLITATGQRVTLRCSPRSGDLSVYWYQQSLDQGLQFLIQYYNGEERAKGNILERFSAQQFPDLHSELNLSSLELGDSALYFCASSQTGSEWETQYFGPGTRLLVL.

V is TRBV10-3 and J is TRBJ2-7; either TRBD1 or TRBD2 may supply D (6 bases each). There are 14 residues in the CDR3. Germline CDR1 is ENHRY and CDR2 is SYGVKD. Trimming stripped 2 bases from V and 6 bases from J, with 14 bases between. DNA of the CDR3: TGTGCCATCAGTGAGAATTTGGGGGGCATCGAGCAGTACTTC. Protein sequence: CAISENLGGIEQYF.

A word on this clonotype: A much larger clone lies a single base off, so this may be a read error. Because it lacks the conserved phenylalanine or tryptophan at the end, this CDR3 is likely a read error. The chain employs TRBV7-2 and TRBJ2-5; no clear D. Germline V gives CDR1 SGHTA, CDR2 FQGNSA. The CDR3 loop spans 14 amino acids. V gave up 5 bases and J gave up 0 bases, with 10 bases separating them. This CDR3 is CASSATNDQETQYL. The CDR3, as DNA: TGTGCCAGCAGCGCTACTAACGACCAAGAGACCCAGTACCTC.

The table lists this clonotype with a few counts. This chain uses TRBV2 with TRBJ2-7; D is perhaps TRBD2 (7 bases). CDR1 SNHLY and CDR2 FYNNEI come from the germline V gene. The CDR3 totals 15 residues. Deletions cut 4 bases from V and 0 bases from J, with 13 bases between. Written as DNA, the CDR3 is TGTGCCAGCAGTGCCGCCGCGGGGGCCTCCTACGAGCAGTACTTC. The encoded protein is CASSAAAGASYEQYF.

This clonotype was recorded many times. The rearrangement uses TRBV7-2 and TRBJ1-4; D may be TRBD1 (5 bases). V lost 4 bases and J 8 bases, leaving 14 bases between the germline ends. The CDR3 covers 14 residues. CDR1 SGHTA and CDR2 FQGNSA come from the germline V gene. CDR3: CASSSSWGEEKLFF. The CDR3 coding sequence is TGTGCCAGCAGCTCCTCCTGGGGGGAGGAAAAACTGTTTTTT.